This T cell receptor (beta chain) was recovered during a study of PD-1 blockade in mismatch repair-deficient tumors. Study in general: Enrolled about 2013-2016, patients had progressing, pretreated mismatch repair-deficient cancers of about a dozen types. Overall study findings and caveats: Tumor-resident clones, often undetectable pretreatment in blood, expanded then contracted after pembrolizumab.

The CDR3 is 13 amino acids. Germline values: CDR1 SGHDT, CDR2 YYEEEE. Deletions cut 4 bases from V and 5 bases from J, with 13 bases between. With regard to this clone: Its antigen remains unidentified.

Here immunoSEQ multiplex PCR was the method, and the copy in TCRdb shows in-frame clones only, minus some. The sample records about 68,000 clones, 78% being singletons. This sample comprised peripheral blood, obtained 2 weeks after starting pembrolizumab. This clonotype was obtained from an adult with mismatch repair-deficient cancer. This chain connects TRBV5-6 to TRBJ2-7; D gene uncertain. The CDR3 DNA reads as TGTGCCAGCAGCCCGCCTTTCGTGGACGAGCAGTACTTC. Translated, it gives CASSPPFVDEQYF.